This T cell receptor (beta chain) was sequenced for a study of blood T cell repertoires in COVID-19. Across the whole study: Samples came from the United States, Italy and Spain, spanning acute and convalescent COVID-19. PBMCs, B-cell-depleted T cells, or T cells provided the cDNA or gDNA that made up the material.

Germline V gene lookup returns CDR1 SQVTM and CDR2 ANQGSEA. The V gene end was trimmed by 8 bases and the J gene end by 7 bases; junction bases not matched to a gene: 11. The CDR3 loop spans 14 amino acids. Original processing notes: Amplification of reference gene primers was used by the study to estimate nucleated cell counts. Generated by immunoSEQ multiplex PCR, the TCRdb table keeps only in-frame clones and is missing some. The D gene and trimming were derived from the DNA, and the V and J assignments and clone size from that table. This sample carries roughly 250,000 clones, around 89% of them seen once, and the ten largest clones take approximately 0.84%.

The source is a man aged 30 to 39 with acute or convalescent COVID-19. This chain joins TRBV29-1 and TRBJ2-2; TRBD2 matches 9 bases. The source material was peripheral blood. CDR3 coding DNA: TGCAGCTTCGTAGGTAGCGGGAGAATCGGGGAGCTGTTTTTT. This gives the protein CSFVGSGRIGELFF.